These T cell receptor beta chains were read from a single sample in a study of cytomegalovirus exposure and HLA in healthy donors. The repertoire was sequenced with immunoSEQ multiplex PCR; TCRdb's copy has only in-frame clones and lacks some. The sample lists about 150,000 clones; roughly 80% were seen once. The source material was PBMCs. Receptors originate from a middle-aged woman in good health and CMV-seronegative. CDR3s include the opening cysteine and the closing phenylalanine or tryptophan. A D gene is named only where the DNA matches it firmly. The size field is filled for only some rows; it gives once, few, many or a size class.

cdr3_aa: CASSLAGINTEAFF
cdr3_nt: TGCGCCAGCAGCTTGGCAGGTATCAACACTGAAGCTTTCTTT
d_call: -
clone_size: few
j_call: TRBJ1-1
v_call: TRBV5-1

cdr3_aa: CASSENDLGYEQYF
cdr3_nt: TGCGCCAGCAGTGAAAATGATCTCGGCTACGAGCAGTACTTC
d_call: -
clone_size: -
j_call: TRBJ2-7
v_call: TRBV10-2

cdr3_aa: CASSLGAGDQPQHF
cdr3_nt: TGCGCCAGCAGCTTGGGGGCAGGTGACCAGCCCCAGCATTTT
d_call: -
clone_size: once
j_call: TRBJ1-5
v_call: TRBV5-1

cdr3_aa: CASGVGQGTYEQYF
cdr3_nt: TGTGCCAGTGGGGTCGGACAGGGGACCTACGAGCAGTACTTC
d_call: TRBD1
clone_size: few
j_call: TRBJ2-7
v_call: TRBV19

cdr3_aa: CASSLPGGGTDTQYF
cdr3_nt: TGTGCCAGCAGCTTACCGGGCGGGGGCACAGATACGCAGTATTTT
d_call: -
clone_size: -
j_call: TRBJ2-3
v_call: TRBV7-9

cdr3_aa: CASISPFTDTQYF
cdr3_nt: TGTGCCAGCATCTCCCCCTTCACAGATACGCAGTATTTT
d_call: -
clone_size: once
j_call: TRBJ2-3
v_call: TRBV7-8

cdr3_aa: CASSRDRVRTEAFF
cdr3_nt: TGCGCCAGCAGCAGGGACAGGGTGAGGACTGAAGCTTTCTTT
d_call: TRBD1
clone_size: -
j_call: TRBJ1-1
v_call: TRBV10-1

cdr3_aa: CASSPGMGPSYEQYF
cdr3_nt: TGTGCCAGCAGCCCTGGGATGGGGCCCTCCTACGAGCAGTACTTC
d_call: -
clone_size: -
j_call: TRBJ2-7
v_call: TRBV5-4

cdr3_aa: CASSYSGGSYEQYF
cdr3_nt: TGCGCCAGCAGCTATAGCGGGGGCTCCTACGAGCAGTACTTC
d_call: TRBD2
clone_size: -
j_call: TRBJ2-7
v_call: TRBV5-1

cdr3_aa: CASSARTAATNEKLFF
cdr3_nt: TGTGCCAGCAGCGCCCGGACAGCCGCAACTAATGAAAAACTGTTTTTT
d_call: -
clone_size: -
j_call: TRBJ1-4
v_call: TRBV7-8

cdr3_aa: CAGGGGRDQPQHF
cdr3_nt: TGTGCCGGCGGTGGGGGGAGGGATCAGCCCCAGCATTTT
d_call: -
clone_size: -
j_call: TRBJ1-5
v_call: TRBV28

cdr3_aa: CASSVAGGLQETQYF
cdr3_nt: TGCGCCAGCAGCGTAGCGGGAGGGCTCCAAGAGACCCAGTACTTC
d_call: TRBD2
clone_size: many
j_call: TRBJ2-5
v_call: TRBV4-1

cdr3_aa: CASSDGLAGGPGNEQFF
cdr3_nt: TGTGCCAGCAGTGACGGGCTAGCGGGAGGGCCCGGCAATGAGCAGTTCTTC
d_call: TRBD2
clone_size: -
j_call: TRBJ2-1
v_call: TRBV2

cdr3_aa: CATPGVSTDTQYF
cdr3_nt: TGTGCTACCCCCGGGGTTAGCACAGATACGCAGTATTTT
d_call: -
clone_size: -
j_call: TRBJ2-3
v_call: TRBV2

cdr3_aa: CASSLDGQGVSYNEQFF
cdr3_nt: TGTGCCAGCAGCTTAGATGGACAGGGGGTTTCCTACAATGAGCAGTTCTTC
d_call: TRBD1
clone_size: -
j_call: TRBJ2-1
v_call: TRBV11-3

cdr3_aa: CASSSSRTGGYGYTF
cdr3_nt: TGTGCCAGCAGCTCCTCGAGGACAGGGGGCTATGGCTACACCTTC
d_call: TRBD1
clone_size: -
j_call: TRBJ1-2
v_call: TRBV7-9